Listed below are T cell receptor beta chains from one sample, sequenced in a study of T cell repertoires in cytomegalovirus infection. Each CDR3 protein is one row after TCRdb ran MiXCR on the reads. The sample has 90,000 to 120,000 distinct CDR3 sequences; roughly 41% are singletons. Antigens of these TCRs are unknown. The material sequenced was CD8+ T cells from cultured PBMCs, taken from culture after CMV antigen stimulation. The source is a human donor in good health (CMV status not recorded). Some clones in this sample may be carry-over from other donors' samples. The CDR3 runs from the conserved cysteine through the conserved F or W. D genes are given only for firm matches. Only part of the rows carry a size: once, few, many, or a class if the clone is expanded.

cdr3_aa: CASSQGENAGETQYF
cdr3_nt: TGCGCCAGCAGCCAAGGAGAAAACGCTGGAGAGACCCAGTACTTC
d_call: .
clone_size: many
j_call: TRBJ2-5
v_call: TRBV4-1

cdr3_aa: CASSVGQAENTEAFF
cdr3_nt: TGTGCCAGTAGTGTAGGACAGGCGGAGAACACTGAAGCTTTCTTT
d_call: TRBD1
clone_size: .
j_call: TRBJ1-1
v_call: TRBV19

cdr3_aa: CASRPGQDYYGYTF
cdr3_nt: TGTGCCAGCAGACCCGGACAGGATTACTATGGCTACACCTTC
d_call: TRBD1
clone_size: once
j_call: TRBJ1-2
v_call: TRBV27

cdr3_aa: CASRGTRQKNTEAFF
cdr3_nt: TGTGCCAGCAGAGGTACCCGACAGAAGAACACTGAAGCTTTCTTT
d_call: .
clone_size: .
j_call: TRBJ1-1
v_call: TRBV28

cdr3_aa: CASSQWEIGVTEAFF
cdr3_nt: TGTGCCAGCAGCCAGTGGGAAATCGGGGTTACTGAAGCTTTCTTT
d_call: .
clone_size: .
j_call: TRBJ1-1
v_call: TRBV14

cdr3_aa: CASSLAEGDYEQYF
cdr3_nt: TGTGCCAGCAGCTTAGCGGAGGGGGATTACGAGCAGTACTTC
d_call: .
clone_size: few
j_call: TRBJ2-7
v_call: TRBV5-4

cdr3_aa: CASSLVGMGNTIYF
cdr3_nt: TGTGCCAGCAGCTTAGTAGGGATGGGGAACACCATATATTTT
d_call: .
clone_size: few
j_call: TRBJ1-3
v_call: TRBV7-8

cdr3_aa: CASSPFWDSSLSNNEQFF
cdr3_nt: TGTGCCAGCAGTCCGTTTTGGGACAGCTCACTTTCTAACAATGAGCAGTTCTTC
d_call: TRBD1
clone_size: once
j_call: TRBJ2-1
v_call: TRBV6-6

cdr3_aa: CASSPTSGGSSYEQYF
cdr3_nt: TGTGCCAGCAGTCCCACTAGCGGGGGAAGCTCCTACGAGCAGTACTTC
d_call: TRBD2
clone_size: .
j_call: TRBJ2-7
v_call: TRBV27

cdr3_aa: CASSSNRDSNQPQHF
cdr3_nt: TGTGCCAGCAGCTCCAACAGGGATAGCAATCAGCCCCAGCATTTT
d_call: .
clone_size: .
j_call: TRBJ1-5
v_call: TRBV7-2

cdr3_aa: CASSISGGFYEQFF
cdr3_nt: TGTGCCAGTAGTATAAGCGGGGGATTCTATGAGCAGTTCTTC
d_call: TRBD2
clone_size: few
j_call: TRBJ2-1
v_call: TRBV19

cdr3_aa: CASSLNPAGGGPYNEQFF
cdr3_nt: TGTGCCAGCAGCTTAAATCCAGCGGGGGGTGGACCCTACAATGAGCAGTTCTTC
d_call: TRBD2
clone_size: .
j_call: TRBJ2-1
v_call: TRBV7-6

cdr3_aa: CSVEDPGGLEKLFF
cdr3_nt: TGCAGCGTTGAAGATCCCGGGGGGCTCGAAAAACTGTTTTTT
d_call: .
clone_size: .
j_call: TRBJ1-4
v_call: TRBV29-1

cdr3_aa: CASSVPDRVTSPLHF
cdr3_nt: TGTGCCAGCAGTGTCCCGGACAGGGTGACTTCACCCCTCCACTTT
d_call: TRBD1
clone_size: .
j_call: TRBJ1-6
v_call: TRBV2

cdr3_aa: CASSPYGSGNTIYF
cdr3_nt: TGTGCCAGCAGCCCCTACGGCTCTGGAAACACCATATATTTT
d_call: .
clone_size: .
j_call: TRBJ1-3
v_call: TRBV7-6

cdr3_aa: CANSGGGVHEELFF
cdr3_nt: TGCGCCAACAGCGGTGGGGGGGTACACGAGGAGCTGTTTTTT
d_call: TRBD2
clone_size: once
j_call: TRBJ2-2
v_call: TRBV5-1

cdr3_aa: CASRDSSGGAYNEQFF
cdr3_nt: TGTGCCAGCAGGGATAGTAGCGGGGGGGCCTACAATGAGCAGTTCTTC
d_call: TRBD2
clone_size: .
j_call: TRBJ2-1
v_call: TRBV12-3/TRBV12-4

cdr3_aa: CASSELMWGQGASVTQYF
cdr3_nt: TGTGCCAGCAGTGAATTAATGTGGGGACAGGGGGCGAGTGTTACGCAGTATTTT
d_call: TRBD1
clone_size: .
j_call: TRBJ2-3
v_call: TRBV2

cdr3_aa: CASSPGTGNNYGYTF
cdr3_nt: TGTGCCAGCAGCCCCGGGACAGGAAATAACTATGGCTACACCTTC
d_call: TRBD1
clone_size: .
j_call: TRBJ1-2
v_call: TRBV13

cdr3_aa: CASSGGTGGIFYTF
cdr3_nt: TGTGCCAGCAGTGGGGGGACAGGAGGCATTTTCTACACCTTC
d_call: TRBD1
clone_size: .
j_call: TRBJ1-2
v_call: TRBV25-1

cdr3_aa: CASRAQIRGQIFYEQYF
cdr3_nt: TGTGCCAGCAGAGCCCAGATCCGGGGACAGATATTTTACGAGCAGTACTTC
d_call: TRBD1
clone_size: .
j_call: TRBJ2-7
v_call: TRBV27

cdr3_aa: CASSQELGLAGVGELFF
cdr3_nt: TGCGCCAGCAGCCAAGAACTGGGGCTAGCGGGTGTGGGGGAGCTGTTTTTT
d_call: TRBD2
clone_size: .
j_call: TRBJ2-2
v_call: TRBV4-1

cdr3_aa: CASSLSLGMNTEAFF
cdr3_nt: TGTGCCAGTAGCTTGAGTCTGGGAATGAACACTGAAGCTTTCTTT
d_call: .
clone_size: few
j_call: TRBJ1-1
v_call: TRBV19

cdr3_aa: CASSFGGVNEQFF
cdr3_nt: TGTGCCAGCAGCTTTGGGGGGGTCAATGAGCAGTTCTTC
d_call: TRBD2
clone_size: few
j_call: TRBJ2-1
v_call: TRBV7-2

cdr3_aa: CASSLGDGNSPLHF
cdr3_nt: TGTGCCAGCAGTTTAGGGGACGGTAATTCACCCCTCCACTTT
d_call: .
clone_size: few
j_call: TRBJ1-6
v_call: TRBV12-3/TRBV12-4

cdr3_aa: CASITGECSNQPQHF
cdr3_nt: TGTGCCAGCATAACAGGGGAATGTAGCAATCAGCCCCAGCATTTT
d_call: TRBD1
clone_size: .
j_call: TRBJ1-5
v_call: TRBV28

cdr3_aa: CASTAGHYEQYF
cdr3_nt: TGTGCCAGCACGGCCGGACACTACGAGCAGTACTTC
d_call: .
clone_size: .
j_call: TRBJ2-7
v_call: TRBV2

cdr3_aa: CASSGTGTGYYEQYF
cdr3_nt: TGTGCCAGCAGCGGGACCGGGACAGGGTATTACGAGCAGTACTTC
d_call: TRBD1
clone_size: many
j_call: TRBJ2-7
v_call: TRBV5-6

cdr3_aa: CASSDRGSSSYNKQFF
cdr3_nt: TGTGCCAGCAGCGACAGAGGTTCAAGCTCCTACAATAAGCAGTTCTTC
d_call: .
clone_size: .
j_call: TRBJ2-1
v_call: TRBV11-3

cdr3_aa: CASNSPGRGLFF
cdr3_nt: TGTGCCAGCAATTCCCCGGGACGAGGGCTGTTTTTT
d_call: .
clone_size: .
j_call: TRBJ2-2
v_call: TRBV6-2/TRBV6-3

cdr3_aa: CASSSYEETQYF
cdr3_nt: TGTGCCAGCAGTAGCTACGAAGAGACCCAGTACTTC
d_call: .
clone_size: .
j_call: TRBJ2-5
v_call: TRBV12-3/TRBV12-4

cdr3_aa: CASSLPPGVYNEQFF
cdr3_nt: TGTGCCAGCAGTTTACCCCCCGGGGTCTACAATGAGCAGTTCTTC
d_call: .
clone_size: .
j_call: TRBJ2-1
v_call: TRBV12-3/TRBV12-4

cdr3_aa: CASSTVGNEQFF
cdr3_nt: TGCGCCAGCAGCACGGTCGGCAATGAGCAGTTCTTC
d_call: .
clone_size: many
j_call: TRBJ2-1
v_call: TRBV4-1

cdr3_aa: CASSTSTVVNTEAFF
cdr3_nt: TGTGCCAGCAGCACCTCGACAGTGGTGAACACTGAAGCTTTCTTT
d_call: .
clone_size: .
j_call: TRBJ1-1
v_call: TRBV12-3/TRBV12-4

cdr3_aa: CASSQVLGHAEKLFF
cdr3_nt: TGCGCCAGCAGCCAAGTTCTGGGCCACGCGGAGAAACTGTTTTTT
d_call: .
clone_size: .
j_call: TRBJ1-4
v_call: TRBV4-1

cdr3_aa: CASSVAGAGGLRETQYF
cdr3_nt: TGTGCCAGCAGCGTAGCCGGAGCGGGGGGGTTGAGAGAGACCCAGTACTTC
d_call: TRBD2
clone_size: .
j_call: TRBJ2-5
v_call: TRBV9

cdr3_aa: CASNYQPSPRGAGGELFF
cdr3_nt: TGTGCCAGCAATTATCAACCCTCGCCCAGGGGGGCTGGCGGGGAGCTGTTTTTT
d_call: .
clone_size: .
j_call: TRBJ2-2
v_call: TRBV6-6

cdr3_aa: CSARDAGGADGYTF
cdr3_nt: TGCAGTGCTAGAGATGCAGGGGGCGCGGATGGCTACACCTTC
d_call: TRBD1
clone_size: .
j_call: TRBJ1-2
v_call: TRBV20-1

cdr3_aa: CASSTDRGQELFF
cdr3_nt: TGTGCCAGCAGCACGGACAGGGGGCAGGAGCTGTTTTTT
d_call: TRBD1
clone_size: .
j_call: TRBJ2-2
v_call: TRBV7-3

cdr3_aa: CASSLAPTSGGETQYF
cdr3_nt: TGTGCCAGCAGTTTAGCACCCACTAGCGGGGGAGAGACCCAGTACTTC
d_call: TRBD2
clone_size: .
j_call: TRBJ2-5
v_call: TRBV12-3/TRBV12-4

cdr3_aa: CASSLAAAGEDTQYF
cdr3_nt: TGTGCCAGCAGCTTGGCGGCGGCCGGTGAAGATACGCAGTATTTT
d_call: .
clone_size: many
j_call: TRBJ2-3
v_call: TRBV5-6

cdr3_aa: CASSLETANYGYTF
cdr3_nt: TGCGCCAGCAGCTTGGAAACAGCTAACTATGGCTACACCTTC
d_call: .
clone_size: .
j_call: TRBJ1-2
v_call: TRBV5-1

cdr3_aa: CASSQDIGSPLAGANVLTF
cdr3_nt: TGTGCCAGCAGCCAAGATATTGGATCACCCCTGGCTGGGGCCAACGTCCTGACTTTC
d_call: .
clone_size: few
j_call: TRBJ2-6
v_call: TRBV3-1

cdr3_aa: CASSPPGGRTGANVLTF
cdr3_nt: TGTGCCAGCAGTCCCCCGGGCGGGCGAACTGGGGCCAACGTCCTGACTTTC
d_call: .
clone_size: .
j_call: TRBJ2-6
v_call: TRBV28

cdr3_aa: CATRDRVYGYTF
cdr3_nt: TGTGCCACGCGGGACAGGGTCTACGGCTACACCTTC
d_call: TRBD1
clone_size: .
j_call: TRBJ1-2
v_call: TRBV2

cdr3_aa: CASSTQTGGYYGYTF
cdr3_nt: TGTGCCAGCAGTACGCAGACAGGGGGCTACTATGGCTACACCTTC
d_call: TRBD1
clone_size: .
j_call: TRBJ1-2
v_call: TRBV28

cdr3_aa: CASSPWAAEGDTQYF
cdr3_nt: TGTGCCAGCAGTCCCTGGGCAGCAGAAGGAGATACGCAGTATTTT
d_call: .
clone_size: few
j_call: TRBJ2-3
v_call: TRBV27

cdr3_aa: CASSSERAIYNEQFF
cdr3_nt: TGTGCCAGCAGTTCGGAGCGGGCTATCTACAATGAGCAGTTCTTC
d_call: .
clone_size: .
j_call: TRBJ2-1
v_call: TRBV27

cdr3_aa: CASSILAGSTDTQYF
cdr3_nt: TGCGCCAGCAGCATACTAGCAGGTAGCACAGATACGCAGTATTTT
d_call: .
clone_size: .
j_call: TRBJ2-3
v_call: TRBV4-1

cdr3_aa: CASSLRVDILMDNSPLHF
cdr3_nt: TGTGCCAGCAGTTTAAGGGTCGACATCCTGATGGATAATTCACCCCTCCACTTT
d_call: .
clone_size: .
j_call: TRBJ1-6
v_call: TRBV27

cdr3_aa: CASSQGGTGGTGEQYF
cdr3_nt: TGCGCCAGCAGCCAAGGAGGGACAGGGGGAACGGGCGAGCAGTACTTC
d_call: TRBD1
clone_size: few
j_call: TRBJ2-7
v_call: TRBV4-1

cdr3_aa: CASGERDRVATTTEAFF
cdr3_nt: TGTGCCAGCGGGGAAAGAGACAGGGTGGCGACGACCACTGAAGCTTTCTTT
d_call: TRBD1
clone_size: .
j_call: TRBJ1-1
v_call: TRBV6-5

cdr3_aa: CASSLSAGAANEKLFF
cdr3_nt: TGTGCCAGCAGTTTATCGGCGGGGGCGGCTAATGAAAAACTGTTTTTT
d_call: .
clone_size: once
j_call: TRBJ1-4
v_call: TRBV27

cdr3_aa: CASRPGDSRQETQYF
cdr3_nt: TGTGCCAGCAGACCCGGGGACAGTCGCCAAGAGACCCAGTACTTC
d_call: TRBD1
clone_size: few
j_call: TRBJ2-5
v_call: TRBV27